Only a few counts were recorded for the clone carrying this T cell receptor (beta chain). Antigen unknown. One entry per CDR3 protein, called by TCRdb with MiXCR from the reads. The sample contains about 63,000 distinct CDR3 sequences, 20% of which appear only once. The record originates from a study of T cell repertoires in cytomegalovirus infection. Background on the study: Recently described HLA-C-restricted plus well-studied HLA-B-restricted CMV epitopes were used. Study-wide results and caveats: Across the ex vivo response, the dominant clonotypes were HLA-C-restricted CMV-specific TCR beta clonotypes.

V lost 5 bases and J lost 0, with 14 bases in between. Germline V gene lookup returns CDR1 MNHEY and CDR2 SVGEGT. The CDR3 runs to 15 residues. The receptor was derived from a human donor in good health (CMV status not recorded). Some clones in this sample may be carry-over from other donors' samples. The sequencing used CD8+ T cells from cultured PBMCs, collected from culture after CMV antigen stimulation. V gene TRBV6-2 or TRBV6-3 combines with J gene TRBJ2-7, with D tentatively TRBD1 (6 bases). The CDR3 reads CASSEQGYSSYEQYF. In DNA form, the CDR3 reads TGTGCCAGCAGTGAACAGGGTTACAGCTCCTACGAGCAGTACTTC.